This entry describes one TCR beta chain. Its matching antigen is unknown. The CDR3 extends over 14 amino acids. After removal of 3 bases from V and 2 bases from J, the junction contained 4 bases not matched to a gene. In germline, CDR1 is SGHDT, CDR2 YYEEEE. The sample originates from a study of cytomegalovirus exposure and HLA in healthy donors. Findings and caveats of the study: The sole available immune exposure information was CMV serostatus.

The PCR employed 60 Vbeta primers together with 13 Jbeta primers. The method was immunoSEQ multiplex PCR; TCRdb's version includes in-frame clones alone and lacks a portion of them. The table includes some 120,000 clones, approximately 80% detected once. The sequenced material came from PBMCs. This TCR was recovered from a woman aged 40 to 49 in good health and CMV-seronegative. The V call is TRBV5-6, the J call TRBJ2-5; 7 nucleotides match TRBD2. The CDR3, as DNA: TGTGCCAGCAGCTGGCGGGGGAGTCAAGAGACCCAGTACTTC. Protein sequence: CASSWRGSQETQYF.